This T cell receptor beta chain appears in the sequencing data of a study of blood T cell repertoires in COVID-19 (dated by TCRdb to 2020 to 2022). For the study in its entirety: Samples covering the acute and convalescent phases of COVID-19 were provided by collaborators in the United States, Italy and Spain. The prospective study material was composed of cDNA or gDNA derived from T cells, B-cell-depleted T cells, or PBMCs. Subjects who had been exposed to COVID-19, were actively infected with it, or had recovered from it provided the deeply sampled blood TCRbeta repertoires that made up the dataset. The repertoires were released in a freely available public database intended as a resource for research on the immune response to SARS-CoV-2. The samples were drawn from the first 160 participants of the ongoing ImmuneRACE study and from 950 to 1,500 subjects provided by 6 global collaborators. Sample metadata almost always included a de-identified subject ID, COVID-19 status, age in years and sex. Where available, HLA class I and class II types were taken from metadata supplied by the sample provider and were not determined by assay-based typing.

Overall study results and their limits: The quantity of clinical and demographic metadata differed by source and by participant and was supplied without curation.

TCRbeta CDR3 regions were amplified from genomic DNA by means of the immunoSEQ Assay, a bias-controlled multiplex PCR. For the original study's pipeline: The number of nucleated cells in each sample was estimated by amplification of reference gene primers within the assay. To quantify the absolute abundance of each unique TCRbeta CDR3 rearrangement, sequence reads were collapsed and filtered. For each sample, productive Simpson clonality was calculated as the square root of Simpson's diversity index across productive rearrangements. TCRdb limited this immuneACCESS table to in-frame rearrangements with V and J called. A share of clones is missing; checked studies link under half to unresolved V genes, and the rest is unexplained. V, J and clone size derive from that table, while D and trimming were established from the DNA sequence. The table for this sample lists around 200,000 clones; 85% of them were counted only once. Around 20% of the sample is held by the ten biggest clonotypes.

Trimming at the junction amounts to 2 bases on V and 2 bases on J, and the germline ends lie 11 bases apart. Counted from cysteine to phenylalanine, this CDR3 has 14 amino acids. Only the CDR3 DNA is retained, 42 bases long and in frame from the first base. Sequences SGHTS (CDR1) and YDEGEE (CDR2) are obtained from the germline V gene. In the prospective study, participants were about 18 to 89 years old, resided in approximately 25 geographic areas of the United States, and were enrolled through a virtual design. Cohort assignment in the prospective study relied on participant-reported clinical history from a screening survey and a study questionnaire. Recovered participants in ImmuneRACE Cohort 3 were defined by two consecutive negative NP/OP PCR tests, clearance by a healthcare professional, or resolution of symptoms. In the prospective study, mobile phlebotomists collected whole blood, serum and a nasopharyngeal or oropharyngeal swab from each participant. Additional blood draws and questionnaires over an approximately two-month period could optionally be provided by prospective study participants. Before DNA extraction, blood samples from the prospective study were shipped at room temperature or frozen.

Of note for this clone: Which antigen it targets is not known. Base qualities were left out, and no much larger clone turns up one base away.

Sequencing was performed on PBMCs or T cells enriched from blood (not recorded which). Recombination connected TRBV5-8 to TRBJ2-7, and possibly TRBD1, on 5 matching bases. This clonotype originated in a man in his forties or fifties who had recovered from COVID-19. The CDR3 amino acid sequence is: CASSFTGWAYEQYF. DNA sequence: TGTGCCAGCAGCTTTACAGGCTGGGCCTACGAGCAGTACTTC.